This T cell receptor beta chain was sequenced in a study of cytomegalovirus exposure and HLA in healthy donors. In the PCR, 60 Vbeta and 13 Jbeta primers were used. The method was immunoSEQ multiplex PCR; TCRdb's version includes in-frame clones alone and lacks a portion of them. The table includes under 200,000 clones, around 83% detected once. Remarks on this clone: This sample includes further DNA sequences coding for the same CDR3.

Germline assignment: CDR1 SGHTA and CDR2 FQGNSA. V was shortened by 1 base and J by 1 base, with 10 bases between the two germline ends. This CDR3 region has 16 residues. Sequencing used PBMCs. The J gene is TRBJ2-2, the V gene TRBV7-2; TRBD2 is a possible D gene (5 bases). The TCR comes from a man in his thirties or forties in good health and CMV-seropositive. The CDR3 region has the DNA TGTGCCAGCAGCTTAGGCGAGCGGAGGAACACCGGGGAGCTGTTTTTT. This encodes CASSLGERRNTGELFF.